Here is one T cell receptor beta chain with its context. No antigen is known for it. Clones were read by immunoSEQ multiplex PCR, and TCRdb kept only the in-frame ones, dropping some. The sample shows around 79,000 clones, around 89% of them seen only once. This specimen belongs to a study of T cell responses to AZD1222 COVID-19 vaccine. Study-wide results and limits: Donors, mostly white British, included more females; clonal diversity was possibly underestimated.

The specimen comprised peripheral blood, sampled on day 0 of AZD1222 vaccination. The TCR was taken from an adult in good health.

The CDR3 region has the DNA TGTGCCAGCAGTTACGACAGGGGGGCCCAAAATGAGCAGTTCTTC. Residues: CASSYDRGAQNEQFF. V is TRBV2 and J is TRBJ2-1; 9 bases are a match to TRBD1. Trimming cost V 5 bases and J 7 bases; bases outside gene matches: 9. The CDR3 covers 15 residues. Germline CDR1 and CDR2: SNHLY and FYNNEI.